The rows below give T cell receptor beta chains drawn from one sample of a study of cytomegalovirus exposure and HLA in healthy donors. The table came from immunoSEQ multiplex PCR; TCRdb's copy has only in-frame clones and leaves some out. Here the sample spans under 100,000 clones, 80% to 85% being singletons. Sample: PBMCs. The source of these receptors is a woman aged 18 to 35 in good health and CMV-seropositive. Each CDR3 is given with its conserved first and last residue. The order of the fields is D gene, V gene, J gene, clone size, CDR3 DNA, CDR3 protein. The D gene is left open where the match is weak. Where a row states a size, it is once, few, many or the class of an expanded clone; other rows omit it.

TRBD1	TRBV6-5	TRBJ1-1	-	TGTGCCAGCAGTTACGGGACAGGGGTCGGCACTGAAGCTTTCTTT	CASSYGTGVGTEAFF
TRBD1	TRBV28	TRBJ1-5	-	TGTGCCAGCAGTACGGACAGGGGGCCGTATAGCAATCAGCCCCAGCATTTT	CASSTDRGPYSNQPQHF
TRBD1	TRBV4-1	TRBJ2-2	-	TGCGCCAGCAGCCGGACAGGGGACCCCACCGGGGAGCTGTTTTTT	CASSRTGDPTGELFF
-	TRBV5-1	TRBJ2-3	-	TGCGCCAGCAGCGCAAGGGGAGATACGCAGTATTTT	CASSARGDTQYF
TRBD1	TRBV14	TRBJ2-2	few	TGTGCCAGCAGCCAAGGACAGGGGCCGAACACCGGGGAGCTGTTTTTT	CASSQGQGPNTGELFF
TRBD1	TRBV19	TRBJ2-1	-	TGTGCCAGTAGTGCAGACAGGGGTTTGAATGAGCAGTTCTTC	CASSADRGLNEQFF
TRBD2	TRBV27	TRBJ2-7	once	TGTGCCAGCAGTTTTAGCGGGGGGGCTTACGAGCAGTACTTC	CASSFSGGAYEQYF
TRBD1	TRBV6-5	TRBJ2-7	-	TGTGCCAGCAGTTACTCGGAGGGACAGGGGTCCTACGAGCAGTACTTC	CASSYSEGQGSYEQYF
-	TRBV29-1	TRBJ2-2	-	TGCAGCGTTGGGGGGGCCGCTTTCGAAGGGACAGTGGGGGAGCTGTTTTTT	CSVGGAAFEGTVGELFF
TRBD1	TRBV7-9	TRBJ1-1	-	TGTGCCAGCAGCGCGTCTCCGGGCAGGGGGCGAGCTGAAGCTTTCTTT	CASSASPGRGRAEAFF
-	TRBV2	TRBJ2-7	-	TGTGCCAGCTCAAGGGGTGTCAGCAAGTACGAGCAGTACTTC	CASSRGVSKYEQYF
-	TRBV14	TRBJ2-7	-	TGTGCCAGCAGCCAACAGGGCTACGAGCAGTACTTC	CASSQQGYEQYF
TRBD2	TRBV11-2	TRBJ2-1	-	TGTGCCAGCAGAACAGGACTAGCGGGGGGCGATGAGCAGTTCTTC	CASRTGLAGGDEQFF
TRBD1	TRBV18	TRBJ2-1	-	TGTGCCAGCTCACCCCCCGGACAGGGCTACAATGAGCAGTTCTTC	CASSPPGQGYNEQFF